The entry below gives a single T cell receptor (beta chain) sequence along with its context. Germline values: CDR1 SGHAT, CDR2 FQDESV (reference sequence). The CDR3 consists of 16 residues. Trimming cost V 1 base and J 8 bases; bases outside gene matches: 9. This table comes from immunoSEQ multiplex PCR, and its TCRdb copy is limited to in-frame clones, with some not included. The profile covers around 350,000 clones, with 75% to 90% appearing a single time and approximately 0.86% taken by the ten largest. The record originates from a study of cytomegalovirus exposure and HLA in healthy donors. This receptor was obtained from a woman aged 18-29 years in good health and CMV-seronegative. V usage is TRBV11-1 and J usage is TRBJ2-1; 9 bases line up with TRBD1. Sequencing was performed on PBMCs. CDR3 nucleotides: TGTGCCAGCAGCTTAGAAGCCGACAGGGGGTCCTATGAGCAGTTCTTC. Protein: CASSLEADRGSYEQFF. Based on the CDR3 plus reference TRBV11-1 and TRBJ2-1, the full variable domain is EAEVAQSPRYKITEKSQAVAFWCDPISGHATLYWYRQILGQGPELLVQFQDESVVDDSQLPKDRFSAERLKGVDSTLKIQPAELGDSAMYLCASSLEADRGSYEQFFGPGTRLTVL.